This TCR beta chain was identified during a study of T cells expressing NK-cell markers. Study context: The TCR beta repertoires were obtained from sorted CD3+CD56+NKG2C+, CD3+CD56+NKG2C- and CD3+CD56-NKG2C+ T cells.

From its re-call of the 5' RACE reads, TCRdb lists each CDR3 protein once, without DNA. This sample contains about 460,000 distinct CDR3 sequences. CDR3 length equals 16 residues. Germline CDR1 reads SGDLS; CDR2 reads YYNGEE. The TCR sequence derives from a woman between 45 and 65 years old in good health. The V gene is TRBV9, the J gene TRBJ2-3; as DNA is missing, the TRBD2 call by TCRdb cannot be tested. The sample taken for sequencing was blood T cells: a sorted CD56 or NKG2C T cell subset, CD4+ or CD8+ T cells, or bulk PBMC T cells (not recorded which). The CDR3 sequence: CASSVAWRAGTDTQYF.